The rows below give T cell receptor beta chains drawn from one sample of a study of beta chain features in type 1 diabetes. Measured with immunoSEQ multiplex PCR; TCRdb has only the in-frame clones, and not every one. The sample holds 450,000 to 550,000 clones, approximately 31% seen once. Sequenced: naive CD4+ T cells from blood. Every receptor here comes from a man between 18 and 29 years old in good health. CDR3s include the opening cysteine and the closing phenylalanine or tryptophan. Fields, in order: clone size, V gene, J gene, D gene, CDR3 protein, CDR3 DNA. A D gene is named only where the DNA matches it firmly. Expanded clones get a size class; other rows say once, few or many, or leave the size out.

-	TRBV10-3	TRBJ2-1	-	CAISESGGMINEQFF	TGTGCCATCAGTGAGTCGGGCGGGATGATCAATGAGCAGTTCTTC
few	TRBV29-1	TRBJ2-7	-	CSVLISLDYEQYF	TGCAGCGTTCTAATCTCTCTGGACTACGAGCAGTACTTC
-	TRBV29-1	TRBJ2-3	-	CSVETHTQYF	TGCAGCGTTGAAACACATACGCAGTATTTT
few	TRBV29-1	TRBJ2-7	-	CSVVGGHEQYF	TGCAGCGTTGTCGGGGGACACGAGCAGTACTTC
few	TRBV29-1	TRBJ2-1	TRBD2	CSASSGNYNEQFF	TGCAGCGCGTCCAGCGGGAACTACAATGAGCAGTTCTTC
-	TRBV11-2	TRBJ2-7	-	CASSLSRYEQYF	TGTGCCAGCAGCTTAAGCCGATACGAGCAGTACTTC
few	TRBV5-1	TRBJ2-1	-	CASSLGSPSYNEQFF	TGCGCCAGCAGCTTGGGTAGTCCCTCCTACAATGAGCAGTTCTTC
-	TRBV7-8	TRBJ2-5	TRBD1	CASSLALQGAKGREETQYF	TGTGCCAGCAGCTTAGCGCTACAGGGGGCTAAGGGGCGGGAAGAGACCCAGTACTTC
-	TRBV25-1	TRBJ2-4	TRBD1	CASSDRDRGNIQYF	TGTGCCAGCAGTGATAGGGACAGGGGGAACATTCAGTACTTC
-	TRBV7-7	TRBJ2-3	TRBD1	CASSLGGSRTDTQYF	TGTGCTAGCAGCTTAGGGGGCAGCCGCACAGATACGCAGTATTTT
-	TRBV25-1	TRBJ1-1	-	CASSEWGGLGTEAFF	TGTGCCAGCAGTGAATGGGGGGGGCTAGGCACTGAAGCTTTCTTT
-	TRBV4-1	TRBJ2-3	-	CASSQGRKISTDTQYF	TGCGCCAGCAGCCAAGGCCGAAAGATTAGCACAGATACGCAGTATTTT
few	TRBV7-9	TRBJ2-7	-	CASSSLQDYEQYF	TGTGCCAGCAGCTCCTTGCAGGACTACGAGCAGTACTTC
-	TRBV30	TRBJ1-3	TRBD1	CAWARTGNSGNTIYF	TGTGCCTGGGCGAGGACAGGGAACTCTGGAAACACCATATATTTT
-	TRBV30	TRBJ2-1	TRBD2	CAWRATSGSSYNEQFF	TGTGCCTGGAGGGCCACTAGCGGGAGCTCCTACAATGAGCAGTTCTTC
-	TRBV5-1	TRBJ2-1	-	CASREAGDYNEQFF	TGCGCCAGCAGGGAGGCAGGGGACTACAATGAGCAGTTCTTC
-	TRBV11-1	TRBJ2-2	-	CASSLAGTITGELFF	TGTGCCAGCAGCTTAGCAGGAACAATCACCGGGGAGCTGTTTTTT
-	TRBV9	TRBJ2-5	-	CASSYGPQETQYF	TGTGCCAGCAGCTATGGACCTCAAGAGACCCAGTACTTC
few	TRBV30	TRBJ2-3	-	CAWKTAPSTDTQYF	TGTGCCTGGAAAACAGCTCCATCCACAGATACGCAGTATTTT
-	TRBV25-1	TRBJ2-7	TRBD1	CASGLGQGLGEQYF	TGTGCCAGCGGCCTGGGACAGGGCCTTGGGGAGCAGTACTTC
few	TRBV30	TRBJ2-2	-	CAWRPPLDGELFF	TGTGCCTGGAGGCCCCCCTTAGACGGGGAGCTGTTTTTT
-	TRBV5-1	TRBJ2-1	TRBD2	CASSLRSSGGGNNEQFF	TGCGCCAGCAGCTTGCGCAGTAGCGGGGGAGGAAACAATGAGCAGTTCTTC
-	TRBV9	TRBJ1-1	-	CASSAGGHLNTEAFF	TGTGCCAGCAGCGCTGGGGGGCACTTGAACACTGAAGCTTTCTTT
-	TRBV30	TRBJ2-7	-	CAWSGAPKGNEQYF	TGTGCCTGGAGTGGAGCCCCTAAGGGGAACGAGCAGTACTTC
-	TRBV30	TRBJ2-7	-	CAWSMNRASYEQYF	TGTGCCTGGAGTATGAACAGGGCCTCCTACGAGCAGTACTTC
few	TRBV5-1	TRBJ2-5	TRBD2	CASSLGLAKETQYF	TGCGCCAGCAGCTTGGGACTAGCGAAAGAGACCCAGTACTTC
few	TRBV7-9	TRBJ1-1	-	CASTLRGKGGPTEAFF	TGTGCCAGCACCCTCCGGGGCAAGGGGGGCCCCACTGAAGCTTTCTTT
few	TRBV19	TRBJ2-1	-	CASSKGRGDEQFF	TGTGCCAGTAGTAAGGGGAGAGGCGATGAGCAGTTCTTC
-	TRBV7-2	TRBJ1-2	-	CASSLGGRPYGYTF	TGTGCCAGCAGCTTGGGGGGACGACCCTATGGCTACACCTTC
few	TRBV30	TRBJ1-2	-	CAWSDPSGYTF	TGTGCCTGGAGCGATCCATCTGGCTACACCTTC
-	TRBV5-1	TRBJ1-2	-	CASRNDPTSGYTF	TGCGCCAGCAGGAATGACCCGACCAGTGGCTACACCTTC
-	TRBV10-3	TRBJ2-7	-	CAITDGKLDEQYF	TGTGCCATCACCGACGGGAAATTGGACGAGCAGTACTTC
few	TRBV6-5	TRBJ1-2	-	CASSYTGNYGYTF	TGTGCCAGCAGTTACACAGGGAACTATGGCTACACCTTC
-	TRBV7-7	TRBJ2-1	TRBD2	CASSARLADSYNEQFF	TGTGCCAGCAGCGCCCGACTAGCGGACTCCTACAATGAGCAGTTCTTC
-	TRBV6-5	TRBJ2-2	-	CASSYSRLVGGELFF	TGTGCCAGCAGTTACTCGAGGCTAGTAGGCGGGGAGCTGTTTTTT
-	TRBV7-9	TRBJ2-1	-	CASSPRGSSYNEQFF	TGTGCCAGCAGCCCGAGGGGGAGCTCCTACAATGAGCAGTTCTTC
-	TRBV5-1	TRBJ2-6	TRBD1	CASSRDRASGANVLTF	TGCGCCAGCAGCCGGGACAGGGCCTCTGGGGCCAACGTCCTGACTTTC
-	TRBV7-2	TRBJ2-3	-	CASSLGVPTDTQYF	TGTGCCAGCAGCTTAGGGGTTCCTACAGATACGCAGTATTTT